This TCR beta chain was profiled in a study of T cell repertoires in cytomegalovirus infection. About the study: Public TCR beta signatures marked donors with CMV infection and the matching HLA.

This clonotype was detected many times. Its antigen is still unknown. The CDR3 totals 15 residues. V was trimmed by 2 bases and J by 3 bases, leaving 13 bases between them. Germline CDR1 reads MNHEY; CDR2 reads SMNVEV (reference sequence). TCRdb re-analysed the reads in MiXCR, keeping a single row per CDR3 protein. The top ten hold roughly 10% of the sample, which has hundreds of thousands of distinct CDR3 sequences, around 10% seen once. Study-wide results and limits: There were HLA-C-restricted CMV-specific TCR beta clonotypes dominating the ex vivo response.

The specimen sequenced was PBMCs. The receptor was isolated from a human donor in good health (CMV status not recorded). Some clones in this sample may be carry-over from other donors' samples. The genes are TRBV27 and TRBJ1-1; D uncertain. CDR3 nucleotide sequence: TGTGCCAGCAGTTTAGAGGGCCTTCGGGACACTGAAGCTTTCTTT. Amino acids: CASSLEGLRDTEAFF.